Listed below are T cell receptor beta chains from one sample, sequenced in a study of identical twins. TCRdb recomputed calls from the 5' RACE reads with MiXCR, one row per CDR3 protein. The repertoire holds 450,000 to 600,000 distinct CDR3 sequences, about a fifth seen once, with around 0.47% in the top ten. The same sample was also studied in work on yellow fever vaccine responses in identical twins.

Material: CD4+ T cells sorted from blood. These receptors were taken from a woman younger than 30 in good health. The CDR3 runs from the conserved cysteine through the conserved F or W. A D gene is named only where the DNA matches it firmly. Size is omitted from some rows. Given values are once, few, many or a class for expanded clones.

d_call j_call clone_size v_call cdr3_aa cdr3_nt
NA TRBJ2-2 few TRBV9 CASSVQGGPGELFF TGTGCCAGCAGCGTACAGGGAGGTCCCGGGGAGCTGTTTTTT
NA TRBJ2-1 few TRBV12-3/TRBV12-4 CASRHTTHEANEQFF TGTGCCAGCAGACACACTACTCATGAGGCTAATGAGCAGTTCTTC
NA TRBJ2-3 NA TRBV24-1 CATSDRGPGEFDTQYF TGTGCCACCAGTGACCGAGGGCCCGGGGAATTTGATACGCAGTATTTT
NA TRBJ1-1 NA TRBV29-1 CSVESRATEAFF TGCAGCGTTGAATCAAGGGCGACTGAAGCTTTCTTT
NA TRBJ1-5 many TRBV11-3 CASSLGDQPQHF TGTGCCAGCAGCCTCGGGGATCAGCCCCAGCATTTT
NA TRBJ2-3 few TRBV5-1 CASSLASKGTDTQYF TGCGCCAGCAGCTTGGCTAGTAAGGGCACAGATACGCAGTATTTT
NA TRBJ2-5 few TRBV5-1 CASSLSRRQETQYF TGCGCCAGCAGCTTGAGCAGACGGCAAGAGACCCAGTACTTC
TRBD1 TRBJ1-5 NA TRBV14 CASSQEGTGHSNQPQHF TGTGCCAGCAGCCAAGAGGGGACAGGCCATAGCAATCAGCCCCAGCATTTT
TRBD1 TRBJ2-5 NA TRBV5-1 CASSTGQGSGVGETQYF TGCGCCAGCAGCACGGGACAGGGGAGCGGGGTCGGAGAGACCCAGTACTTC
NA TRBJ2-4 few TRBV6-1 CASSESPAGNIQYF TGTGCCAGCAGTGAATCCCCGGCGGGGAACATTCAGTACTTC
TRBD2 TRBJ2-1 NA TRBV10-3 CAISGLAGGPRYNEQFF TGTGCCATCAGTGGGCTAGCGGGAGGGCCGCGCTACAATGAGCAGTTCTTC
TRBD1 TRBJ2-1 few TRBV10-3 CAIRARGQSSYNEQFF TGTGCCATCAGGGCCAGGGGGCAAAGCTCCTACAATGAGCAGTTCTTC
TRBD2 TRBJ2-1 few TRBV11-3 CASSLESGDEQFF TGTGCCAGCAGCTTAGAGAGCGGGGATGAGCAGTTCTTC
NA TRBJ2-3 NA TRBV2 CASSEPATGLYSDTQYF TGTGCCAGCAGTGAACCCGCCACGGGACTCTATTCAGACACGCAGTATTTT
NA TRBJ1-5 NA TRBV11-2 CASSTGGQGNQPQHF TGTGCCAGCAGCACCGGAGGGCAGGGCAATCAGCCCCAGCATTTT
TRBD2 TRBJ2-7 few TRBV20-1 CSVAGVSYEQYF TGCAGTGTAGCGGGAGTGTCCTACGAGCAGTACTTC
NA TRBJ1-5 NA TRBV5-6 CASSFYGTSGNQPQHF TGTGCCAGCAGCTTCTACGGGACTAGCGGCAATCAGCCCCAGCATTTT
NA TRBJ1-1 NA TRBV7-2 CASSLYLWQIEAFF TGTGCCAGCAGCTTATATCTATGGCAGATTGAAGCTTTCTTT
NA TRBJ2-2 NA TRBV12-3/TRBV12-4 CASNPRGGLNTGELFF TGTGCCAGCAATCCGAGGGGGGGTTTGAACACCGGGGAGCTGTTTTTT
TRBD2 TRBJ2-5 NA TRBV20-1 CSARTSGKQETQYF TGCAGTGCCAGGACTAGCGGGAAGCAAGAGACCCAGTACTTC
NA TRBJ2-1 NA TRBV4-2 CASSQAERSSYNEQFF TGTGCCAGCAGCCAAGCGGAACGTAGCTCCTACAATGAGCAGTTCTTC
TRBD1 TRBJ2-1 few TRBV10-3 CAISKGQGDEQFF TGTGCCATCAGCAAGGGACAGGGGGATGAGCAGTTCTTC
TRBD2 TRBJ2-2 few TRBV10-3 CAISGAQAGGPGELFF TGTGCCATCAGTGGAGCTCAGGCGGGGGGGCCCGGGGAGCTGTTTTTT
NA TRBJ2-7 NA TRBV7-9 CASSLDGLFYEQYF TGTGCCAGCAGCTTAGATGGGCTGTTCTACGAGCAGTACTTC
NA TRBJ1-5 few TRBV27 CASSFQGRPNQPQHF TGTGCCAGCAGTTTCCAGGGTAGACCCAATCAGCCCCAGCATTTT